One and the same sample provided the 20 T cell receptor beta chains below, sequenced in a study of T-cell reconstitution after alpha-beta-depleted transplantation in children. Unique molecular identifiers were incorporated when the TCRbeta library was constructed. TCRdb processed the PCR reads anew with MiXCR; each CDR3 protein has one entry. Counted here are a few hundred thousand distinct CDR3 sequences, roughly 24% occurring once; the ten biggest clones make up approximately 2.5%. The sequences come from PBMCs, collected before TCRalphabeta/CD19-depleted stem cell transplant. These receptors came from a girl aged 2 to 9 with Fanconi anemia, due to receive a stem cell transplant.

The chain carries TRBV20-1 and TRBJ2-5, with D tentatively TRBD1 (6 bases). Germline CDR1 reads DFQATT; CDR2 reads SNEGSKA (reference sequence). The CDR3 consists of 13 residues. V was clipped by 3 bases and J by 4 bases, with 12 bases between them. The CDR3 DNA reads as TGCAGTGCTAGGACCACAGGGTTAGAGACCCAGTACTTC. Translation gives CSARTTGLETQYF.

As concerns this clonotype: An end of the junction differs from the germline gene, which may be a read error. The chain links TRBV29-1 to TRBJ2-1; 11 bases fit TRBD2. This CDR3 contains 16 residues. Germline CDR1 and CDR2: SQVTM and ANQGSEA. CDR3 sequence reads: CSVAVLMGTSGAWPLF. The CDR3 nucleotides read TGCAGCGTTGCGGTTTTGATGGGGACTAGCGGTGCTTGGCCCCTCTTC.

This clonotype was picked up a small number of times. This chain joins TRBV28 and TRBJ1-6; D ambiguous. The CDR3 runs to 10 residues. Germline values: CDR1 MDHEN, CDR2 SYDVKM. The V end was cut by 8 bases, the J end by 7 bases, with 3 bases between. The CDR3 loop is CASGNSPLHF. DNA of the CDR3: TGTGCCAGCGGCAATTCACCCCTCCACTTT.

At least ten counts were recorded for this clonotype. The chain employs TRBV4-2 and TRBJ2-1; 7 positions match TRBD2. The CDR3 sequence is 12 residues long. The junction had 3 bases not matched to a gene; V was cut back by 5 bases and J by 8 bases. Germline CDR1 LGHNA, CDR2 YNFKEQ. The DNA for the CDR3 is TGTGCCAGCAGCAGACTAGCCTATGAGCAGTTCTTC. Protein sequence: CASSRLAYEQFF.

This clonotype has just a few counts. This chain connects TRBV12-3 or TRBV12-4 to TRBJ1-1, with 7 bases identical to TRBD1. There are 13 residues in the CDR3. Unmatched junction bases numbered 4, after V lost 6 bases and J lost 3 bases. This CDR3 reads CASRTGQDTEAFF. Written as DNA, the CDR3 is TGTGCCAGCAGGACAGGGCAGGACACTGAAGCTTTCTTT.

The chain has TRBV20-1 and TRBJ2-3; D call uncertain. CDR1 and CDR2 from the germline V gene are DFQATT and SNEGSKA (reference sequence). Trimming shortened V by 2 bases and J by 4 bases, and 10 bases separated the two germline ends. The CDR3 is made up of 13 amino acids. CDR3 coding DNA: TGCAGTGCTAGAAGGCCTGGGCCAGATACGCAGTATTTT. The encoded protein is CSARRPGPDTQYF.

In nucleotides, the CDR3 is TGCAGTGCCCACTTACAGGACAGTTACTCCTACGAGCAGTACTTC. Its translation is CSAHLQDSYSYEQYF. The chain links TRBV20-1 to TRBJ2-7, with D possibly being TRBD1 (6 bases). Trimming left V 6 bases short and J 0 bases short, with 18 bases between. CDR3 length: 15 residues. Germline V gene sequence: CDR1 DFQATT, CDR2 SNEGSKA (reference sequence).

In this sample, this clonotype turned up a few times. This rearrangement joins TRBV10-3 to TRBJ2-1, with a possible D match to TRBD1 (6 bases). Trimming took off 10 bases at V and 2 bases at J, with 21 bases between the two ends. The germline V gene encodes CDR1 ENHRY and CDR2 SYGVKD. This CDR3 region has 16 residues. CDR3: CATLSDRKVAYNEQFF. In DNA form, the CDR3 reads TGTGCCACCCTCTCGGACAGAAAAGTCGCCTACAATGAGCAGTTCTTC.

The chain uses TRBV2 and TRBJ2-7; no definite D call. This CDR3 region has 12 residues. Trimming removed 6 bases at V and 2 bases at J, with 8 bases between. The germline V gene has CDR1 SNHLY and CDR2 FYNNEI. The CDR3 DNA is TGTGCCAGCAGGGGAATGCCCTACGAGCAGTACTTC. As protein: CASRGMPYEQYF.

This clonotype was detected only a few times. The chain employs TRBV10-3 and TRBJ2-3, with TRBD1 matching over 7 bases. V lost 5 bases and J lost 6; bases outside the gene matches: 11. CDR3 length: 15 residues. Germline-derived CDR1 and CDR2 are ENHRY and SYGVKD. The CDR3 DNA follows: TGTGCCATCAGTAAGACAGGGTTGGAGGCGGATACGCAGTATTTT. Its protein is CAISKTGLEADTQYF.

The chain employs TRBV23-1 and TRBJ2-7; a possible D gene is TRBD1 (5 bases). TRBV23-1 is placed among ORFs of uncertain function. The CDR3 sequence is 14 residues long. Between the trimmed V and J ends, which lost 0 bases and 5 bases, there was a span of 11 bases. The CDR3: CASSQSQGRHEQYF. CDR3 DNA sequence: TGCGCCAGCAGTCAATCTCAGGGCAGGCACGAGCAGTACTTC.

The V gene is TRBV7-9, the J gene TRBJ2-7, with D hard to call. The CDR3 has 16 residues. Per germline, CDR1 SEHNR and CDR2 FQNEAQ (reference sequence). The V gene lost 2 bases and the J gene lost 3 bases, with 17 bases spanning the gap. The CDR3 DNA follows: TGTGCCAGCAGCTTATCGCTTGGGTTTCCGAACTACGAGCAGTACTTC. It yields the protein CASSLSLGFPNYEQYF.

This chain connects TRBV28 to TRBJ2-7; D is perhaps TRBD2 (5 bases). This CDR3 is 13 amino acids long. Per germline, CDR1 MDHEN and CDR2 SYDVKM. Deletions cut 2 bases from V and 6 bases from J, with 11 bases between. This chain's CDR3 is CASSLTSGVEQYF. CDR3 nucleotides: TGTGCCAGCAGTTTAACATCCGGGGTCGAGCAGTACTTC. The full variable domain, in which reference TRBV28 and TRBJ2-7 provide the parts outside the CDR3, is DVKVTQSSRYLVKRTGEKVFLECVQDMDHENMFWYRQDPGLGLRLIYFSYDVKMKEKGDIPEGYSVSREKKERFSLILESASTNQTSMYLCASSLTSGVEQYFGPGTRLTVT.

This clonotype was detected ten times or more. This sequence joins TRBV9 and TRBJ1-1; D is unclear. The CDR3 has 14 residues. Germline V gives CDR1 SGDLS, CDR2 YYNGEE. Trimming shortened V by 0 bases and J by 1 base, and 7 bases separated the two germline ends. CDR3 loop: CASSVVQTNTEAFF. The DNA of the CDR3 is TGTGCCAGCAGCGTAGTACAGACGAACACTGAAGCTTTCTTT.

The chain recombines TRBV15 with TRBJ1-2, with D tentatively TRBD1 (5 bases). V was shortened by 0 bases and J by 8 bases, with 16 bases between the two germline ends. From germline, CDR1 is LNHNV and CDR2 YYDKDF (reference sequence). This CDR3 is built from 15 residues. The chain's CDR3 is CATSRDIGGAGGYTF. CDR3 bases: TGTGCCACCAGCAGAGATATCGGCGGGGCGGGGGGCTACACCTTC.

This clonotype showed up many times. V usage is TRBV29-1 and J usage is TRBJ2-2, with D uncertain. Trimming removed 6 bases at V and 5 bases at J, with 7 bases between. The germline CDR1 and CDR2 sequences are SQVTM and ANQGSEA. The CDR3 extends over 11 amino acids. The CDR3 loop is CSVATTGELFF. DNA of the CDR3: TGCAGCGTCGCGACAACCGGGGAGCTGTTTTTT.

A few counts support this clonotype. The chain carries TRBV18 and TRBJ1-5, with no clear D. Germline CDR1 reads KGHSH; CDR2 reads LQKENI. The germline V and J ends were trimmed by 1 base and 5 bases, with 18 bases remaining between them. The CDR3 is made up of 17 amino acids. CDR3 bases: TGTGCCAGCTCACCACTCCCGGCTGTGAGGGAAGATCAGCCCCAGCATTTT. This sequence encodes CASSPLPAVREDQPQHF.

This clonotype has more than one count but fewer than ten. V gene TRBV25-1 combines with J gene TRBJ1-6; D is unclear. In germline, CDR1 is MGHDK, CDR2 SYGVNS. This CDR3 contains 13 residues. With 3 bases removed from V and 9 bases from J, the gap between germline ends came to 9 bases. The CDR3 DNA sequence: TGTGCCAGCAGTGACCGCCTAAGTTCACCCCTCCACTTT. Amino acids: CASSDRLSSPLHF.

The chain couples TRBV2 to TRBJ2-5; no definite D call. CDR1 is SNHLY, CDR2 FYNNEI, per germline. The CDR3 covers 13 residues. V lost 11 bases to trimming and J lost 5 bases, with 18 bases between them. The CDR3 nucleotides are TGTGCCCGAAAGCCCAAGGAGTTGGAGACCCAGTACTTC. It is translated as CARKPKELETQYF.

This clonotype was counted ten times or more. This chain links TRBV28 with TRBJ2-1; 9 bases match TRBD2. Germline values: CDR1 MDHEN, CDR2 SYDVKM. The CDR3 runs 16 residues. The V gene end was trimmed by 8 bases and the J gene end by 0 bases; junction bases not matched to a gene: 8. The CDR3 sequence: CASLQVGLASYNEQFF. In nucleotides, the CDR3 is TGTGCCAGCCTTCAGGTGGGACTAGCCTCCTACAATGAGCAGTTCTTC.